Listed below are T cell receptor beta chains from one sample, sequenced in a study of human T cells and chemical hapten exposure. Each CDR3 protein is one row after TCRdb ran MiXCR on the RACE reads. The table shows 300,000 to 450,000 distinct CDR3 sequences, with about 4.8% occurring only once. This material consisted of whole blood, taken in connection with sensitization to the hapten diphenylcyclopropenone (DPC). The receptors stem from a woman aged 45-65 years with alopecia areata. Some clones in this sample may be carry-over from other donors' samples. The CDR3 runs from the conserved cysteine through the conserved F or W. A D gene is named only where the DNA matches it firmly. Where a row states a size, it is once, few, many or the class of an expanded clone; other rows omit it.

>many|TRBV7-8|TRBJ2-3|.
TGTGCCAGCAGCTTAGGGCTGGGGGGAAGTACAGATACGCAGTATTTT
CASSLGLGGSTDTQYF
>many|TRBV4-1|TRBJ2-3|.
TGCGCCAGCAGCCAAGAAAGTGGATTACGCACAGATACGCAGTATTTT
CASSQESGLRTDTQYF
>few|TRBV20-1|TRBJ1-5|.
TGCGGTGCTACTTTGTTAGGTCAGCCCCAGCATTTT
CGATLLGQPQHF
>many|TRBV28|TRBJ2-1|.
TGTGCCAGCCGCAGTTTTAGGCAGGGCGCCTACAATGAGCAGTTCTTC
CASRSFRQGAYNEQFF
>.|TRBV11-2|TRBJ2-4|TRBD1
TGTGCCAGCAGCTCCGGGACAGGGGGCGAAATTCAGTACTTC
CASSSGTGGEIQYF
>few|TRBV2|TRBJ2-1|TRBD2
TGTGCCAGCAGTGAAACTAGCGGGAGCTCCTACAATGAGCAGTTCTTC
CASSETSGSSYNEQFF
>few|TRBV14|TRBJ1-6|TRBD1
TGTGCCAGCAGCCAAATACAGGGGTCCTATAATTCACCCCTCCACTTT
CASSQIQGSYNSPLHF
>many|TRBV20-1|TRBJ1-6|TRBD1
TGCAGTGCTAGAGGTCAGGGGGCCCGAAATTCACCCCTCCACTTT
CSARGQGARNSPLHF
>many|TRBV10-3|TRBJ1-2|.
TGTGCCATCAGTGAGCAGGACGTTACCTATGGCTACACCTTC
CAISEQDVTYGYTF
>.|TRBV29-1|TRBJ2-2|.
TGCAGCGTTTACGGCACCGGGGAGCTGTTTTTT
CSVYGTGELFF
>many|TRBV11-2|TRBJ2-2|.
TGTGCCAGCAGCTTATTGGAGGCAAGGGTTGGCGGGGAGCTGTTTTTT
CASSLLEARVGGELFF
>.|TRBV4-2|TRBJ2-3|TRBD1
TGTGCCAGCAGCGGGACAGGGGCTAGCACAGATACGCAGTATTTT
CASSGTGASTDTQYF
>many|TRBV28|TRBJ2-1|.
TGTGCCAGCAGTCCACGTCATGAGCAGTTCTTC
CASSPRHEQFF
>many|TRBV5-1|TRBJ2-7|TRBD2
TGCGCCAGCAGTCACCCGACTAGCGGCTACGAGCAGTACTTC
CASSHPTSGYEQYF
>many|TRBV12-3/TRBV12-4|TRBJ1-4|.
TGTGCCAGCAACCGGGCAACTAATGAAAAACTGTTTTTT
CASNRATNEKLFF
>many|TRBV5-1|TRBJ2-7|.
TGCGCCAGCAGCTTGGAAAGCCTGTACGAGCAGTACTTC
CASSLESLYEQYF
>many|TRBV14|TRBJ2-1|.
TGTGCCAGCGGGGTTCTCTCCTACAATGAGCAGTTCTTC
CASGVLSYNEQFF
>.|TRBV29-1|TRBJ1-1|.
TGCAGCGTTGTATCTGGACAGATGAACACTGAAGCTTTCTTT
CSVVSGQMNTEAFF
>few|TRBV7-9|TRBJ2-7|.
TGTGCCAGCAGCGCGGGACCTGAAGAGGCCTACGAGCAGTACTTC
CASSAGPEEAYEQYF
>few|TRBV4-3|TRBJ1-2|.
TGCGCCAGCAGCCAAGATTGGTCGGGGGGCTACACCTTC
CASSQDWSGGYTF
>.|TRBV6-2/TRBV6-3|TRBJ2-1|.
TGTGCCAGCAGTCGAACTAGAGTCAATGAGCAGTTCTTC
CASSRTRVNEQFF
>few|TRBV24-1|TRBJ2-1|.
TGTGCCACCAGTGATCCCGCCTGGGACGGGAGCTCCTACAATGAGCAGTTCTTC
CATSDPAWDGSSYNEQFF
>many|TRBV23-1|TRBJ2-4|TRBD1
TGCGCCAGCAGTCTTCCGGAGGACAGGGGGAAAAACATTCAGTACTTC
CASSLPEDRGKNIQYF
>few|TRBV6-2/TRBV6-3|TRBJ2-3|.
TGTGCCAGCACCTCGACATCACTTACAGATACGCAGTATTTT
CASTSTSLTDTQYF
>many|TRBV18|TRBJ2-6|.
TGTGCCAGCTCACCCCCAGCCGCAGGGGTCGGGGCCAACGTCCTGACTTTC
CASSPPAAGVGANVLTF
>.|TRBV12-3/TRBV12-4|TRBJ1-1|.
TGTGCCAGCAGTTACCAGACAAGCACTGAAGCTTTCTTT
CASSYQTSTEAFF
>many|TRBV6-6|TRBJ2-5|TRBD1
TGTGCCAGCAGTTACTCGACAGGGAAGGCGGAGACCCAGTACTTC
CASSYSTGKAETQYF
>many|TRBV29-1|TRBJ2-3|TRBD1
TGCAGCGTTGTAATCAGGGACAGCCGCACAGATACGCAGTATTTT
CSVVIRDSRTDTQYF
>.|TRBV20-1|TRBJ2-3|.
TGCAGTGCTAGACTGGGTAGCACAGATACGCAGTATTTT
CSARLGSTDTQYF
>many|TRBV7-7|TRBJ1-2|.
TGTGCCAGCATCCCTGGACAGTCCCGCTATGGCTACACCTTC
CASIPGQSRYGYTF
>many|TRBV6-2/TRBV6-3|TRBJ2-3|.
TGTGCCAGCAGTTACGCCGGAGTCTCCACAGATACGCAGTATTTT
CASSYAGVSTDTQYF
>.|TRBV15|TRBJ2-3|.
TGTGCCACCAGCGGAGACGGTCGGGGGCAAGATACGCAGTATTTT
CATSGDGRGQDTQYF
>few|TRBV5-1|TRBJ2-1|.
TGCGCCAGCGGCGGGATGAGCTCCTACAATGAGCAGTTCTTC
CASGGMSSYNEQFF
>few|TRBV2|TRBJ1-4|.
TGTGCCACCTCGTCACAGGGAACTAATGAAAAACTGTTTTTT
CATSSQGTNEKLFF
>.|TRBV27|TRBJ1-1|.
TGTGCCAGCAGCCCTGGAGGGTCCATGAACACTGAAGCTTTCTTT
CASSPGGSMNTEAFF
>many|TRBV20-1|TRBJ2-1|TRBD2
TGCAGTGCTAGAGTTCGAACTAGCGGGGTCCACAATGAGCAGTTCTTC
CSARVRTSGVHNEQFF
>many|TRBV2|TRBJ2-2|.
TGTGCCAGCAGTGAGACGGGTAACACCGGGGAGCTGTTTTTT
CASSETGNTGELFF
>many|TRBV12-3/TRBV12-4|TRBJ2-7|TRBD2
TGTGCCAGCAGTTTAGGGCTAGCGGGCCACGAGCAGTACTTC
CASSLGLAGHEQYF
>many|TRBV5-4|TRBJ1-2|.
TGTGCCAGCAGCTTGGAGGCAGTCAACTATGGCTACACCTTC
CASSLEAVNYGYTF
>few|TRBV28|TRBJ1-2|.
TGTGCCAGCAGCTCCGGGAGAAGGACTCCTGGCTATGGCTACACCTTC
CASSSGRRTPGYGYTF
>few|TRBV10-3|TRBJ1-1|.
TGTGCCATCAGTGAGTACAGGGAGGCTGAAGCTTTCTTT
CAISEYREAEAFF
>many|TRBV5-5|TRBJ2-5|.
TGTGCCAGCAGCTTGATTCCGGGGGCGTCGATGGAGACCCAGTACTTC
CASSLIPGASMETQYF
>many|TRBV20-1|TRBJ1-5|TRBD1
TGCAGTGCTTTTCCGACAGGGCCTGTCAATCAGCCCCAGCATTTT
CSAFPTGPVNQPQHF
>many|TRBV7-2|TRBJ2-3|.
TGTGCCAGCAGCGGAGCGGCGGCAGATACGCAGTATTTT
CASSGAAADTQYF
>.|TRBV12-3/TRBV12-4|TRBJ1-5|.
TGTGCCAGCAGTTTTTCGGAGGGGCCCCAGCATTTT
CASSFSEGPQHF
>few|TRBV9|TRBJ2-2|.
TGTGCCAGCAGCGCCGGGACCGTCCCTTCCGGGGAGCTGTTTTTT
CASSAGTVPSGELFF
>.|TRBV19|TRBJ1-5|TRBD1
TGTGCCAGTAGTGGACAGGGGATTAGCAATCAGCCCCAGCATTTT
CASSGQGISNQPQHF
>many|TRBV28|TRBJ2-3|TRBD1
TGTGCCAGCAGCCTCCGACAGGGATTTGCAGATACGCAGTATTTT
CASSLRQGFADTQYF
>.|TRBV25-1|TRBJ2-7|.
TGTGCCAGCAGTGAAGATCGACCGGGGAGCGGAGTGAACTACGAGCAGTACTTC
CASSEDRPGSGVNYEQYF
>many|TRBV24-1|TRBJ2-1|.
TGTGCCACCAGTGATTATCTCAATGAGCAGTTCTTC
CATSDYLNEQFF
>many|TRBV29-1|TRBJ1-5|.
TGCAGCGTTGAAGAAGGGGCGGGGGGCCAGCCCCAGCATTTT
CSVEEGAGGQPQHF
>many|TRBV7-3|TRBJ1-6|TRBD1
TGTGCCAGCAGCCCTAGGGGGCGCGGCGCACCCCTCCACTTT
CASSPRGRGAPLHF
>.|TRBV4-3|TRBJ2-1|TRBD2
TGCGCCAGCAAAACCCAAGCGGGAGTTGGCGAGCAGTTCTTC
CASKTQAGVGEQFF
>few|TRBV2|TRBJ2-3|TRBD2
TGTGCCAGCAGTCGTGCGGGAGCGGAAGATACGCAGTATTTT
CASSRAGAEDTQYF
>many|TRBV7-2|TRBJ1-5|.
TGTGCCAGCAGCCCAGGGGATAATCAGCCCCAGCATTTT
CASSPGDNQPQHF
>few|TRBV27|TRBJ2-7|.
TGTGCCAGCAGTTTATTCCCGGGTAGACTCCACGAGCAGTACTTC
CASSLFPGRLHEQYF
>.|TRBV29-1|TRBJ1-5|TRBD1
TGCAGCGTTGAGTCCGGGACAGGGGGCAACAGCAATCAGCCCCAGCATTTT
CSVESGTGGNSNQPQHF
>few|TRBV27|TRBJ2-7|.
TGTGCCTCATTCAGGGGTCCCCACGAGCAGTACTTC
CASFRGPHEQYF
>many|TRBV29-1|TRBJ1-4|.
TGCAGCGTTAATGGAGACGGGGAAAAACTGTTTTTT
CSVNGDGEKLFF
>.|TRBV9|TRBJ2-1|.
TGTGCCAGCAGCCCGGCAGGGATCTACAATGAGCAGTTCTTC
CASSPAGIYNEQFF